This entry lists 17 T cell receptor beta chains sequenced from one sample in a study of radiotherapy plus CTLA-4 blockade in lung cancer. The method was immunoSEQ multiplex PCR; TCRdb's version includes in-frame clones alone and lacks a portion of them. The table lists around 120,000 clones, about four fifths of them singletons, with roughly 5% in the top ten. Sample: peripheral blood, taken from a patient treated with radiotherapy plus ipilimumab. These TCRs come from a human donor with non-small cell lung cancer who had a partial response to radiotherapy plus ipilimumab.

The rearrangement uses TRBV6-5 and TRBJ2-7; D is unclear. CDR3 length: 13 residues. Per germline, CDR1 MNHEY and CDR2 SVGAGI. Trimming stripped 5 bases from V and 4 bases from J, with 12 bases between. The CDR3 reads CASSPYQLYEQYF. The CDR3 bases are TGTGCCAGCAGTCCCTACCAACTGTACGAGCAGTACTTC.

V is TRBV29-1 and J is TRBJ2-3; 10 bases fit TRBD2. Germline CDR1 SQVTM, CDR2 ANQGSEA. V lost 8 bases, J lost 6 bases, and 8 bases stayed unmatched. This CDR3 region has 13 residues. CDR3 amino acids: CSLPAGGADTQYF. The CDR3 region has the DNA TGCAGCTTGCCAGCGGGAGGGGCGGATACGCAGTATTTT.

The chain links TRBV5-1 to TRBJ1-1; possible D gene TRBD1, 5 bases. The CDR3 runs 18 residues. V was cut by 4 bases and J by 0 bases, with 22 bases left in between. Germline values: CDR1 SGHRS, CDR2 YFSETQ. CDR3 loop: CASSQPSGKSLMNTEAFF. CDR3 nucleotides: TGCGCCAGCAGCCAACCATCAGGGAAGAGTCTCATGAACACTGAAGCTTTCTTT.

The CDR3 loop reads CASNPTQGKQETQYF. CDR3 sequence (DNA): TGTGCCAGCAATCCAACGCAGGGGAAGCAAGAGACCCAGTACTTC. V and J are TRBV7-2 and TRBJ2-5; D is perhaps TRBD1 (6 bases). Per germline, CDR1 SGHTA and CDR2 FQGNSA. The V and J ends lost 7 bases and 2 bases respectively, with 17 bases between them. This CDR3 is 15 amino acids long.

This clone has only one observation. V and J are TRBV7-2 and TRBJ1-3, with a possible D match to TRBD1 (6 bases). This CDR3 has 15 amino acids. The germline gives CDR1 SGHTA, CDR2 FQGNSA. The V end lost 8 bases, the J end lost 4 bases, and 18 bases lay between the germline ends. CDR3 loop: CASVGGAPGGNTIYF. DNA for the CDR3: TGTGCCAGCGTCGGGGGGGCGCCGGGCGGAAACACCATATATTTT.

The chain uses TRBV9 and TRBJ2-3; weak D call: TRBD1 (5 bases). The CDR3 runs to 14 residues. Germline V gene lookup returns CDR1 SGDLS and CDR2 YYNGEE. V was clipped by 4 bases and J by 1 base, with 10 bases between them. The CDR3 reads CASSSRGGTDTQYF. CDR3 bases: TGTGCCAGCAGCTCTAGGGGCGGCACAGATACGCAGTATTTT.

CDR3 bases: TGTGCCTGGACGGGAAGATATAATTCACCCCTCCACTTT. Residues: CAWTGRYNSPLHF. The rearrangement links TRBV30 to TRBJ1-6, with D unresolved. The CDR3 extends over 13 amino acids. The V gene's germline CDR1 is GTSNPN and CDR2 SVGIG (reference sequence). V was shortened by 4 bases and J by 4 bases, with 8 bases between the two germline ends.

V is TRBV2 and J is TRBJ2-1; tentatively, D is TRBD1 (6 bases). The CDR3 has 15 residues. CDR1 and CDR2 (germline): SNHLY, FYNNEI. V was clipped by 6 bases and J by 3 bases, with 15 bases between them. CDR3 sequence (DNA): TGTGCCAGCAGACAGGGCCGGTCTAGCTACAATGAGCAGTTCTTC. The encoded protein is CASRQGRSSYNEQFF.

The gene calls are TRBV9 and TRBJ1-3; 8 nucleotides line up with TRBD1. This CDR3 region has 17 residues. Germline CDR1 and CDR2: SGDLS and YYNGEE. V was clipped by 3 bases and J by 1 base; unmatched bases: 9. CDR3 sequence: CASSAGQGAYSGNTIYF. The CDR3 DNA sequence: TGTGCCAGCAGCGCTGGGCAGGGGGCATATTCTGGAAACACCATATATTTT.

V is TRBV30 and J is TRBJ2-3; 13 bases align to TRBD2. With 4 bases clipped from V and 1 base from J, the junction kept 11 bases outside the gene matches. The CDR3 loop spans 18 amino acids. Germline CDR1 is GTSNPN and CDR2 is SVGIG (reference sequence). The CDR3 region is CAWNLRTSGSSGTDTQYF. Written as DNA, the CDR3 is TGTGCCTGGAACCTCCGGACTAGCGGGAGCTCGGGCACAGATACGCAGTATTTT.

The chain links TRBV5-5 to TRBJ1-4; the match to TRBD1 covers 12 bases. This CDR3 is built from 15 residues. V lost 0 bases, J lost 10 bases, and 4 bases stayed unmatched. Germline assignment: CDR1 SGHKS and CDR2 YYEKEE (reference sequence). CDR3 in DNA: TGTGCCAGCAGCTTGGAGGGACAGGGGGCGAGAAAACTGTTTTTT. This codes for CASSLEGQGARKLFF.

The chain combines TRBV5-8 with TRBJ1-4, with 9 bases aligning to TRBD1. Germline V CDR1 and CDR2: SGHTS, YDEGEE. The CDR3 runs 15 residues. V lost 0 bases and J lost 3; bases outside the gene matches: 0. In DNA form, the CDR3 reads TGTGCCAGCAGCTTGGGGGACAGGGCTAATGAAAAACTGTTTTTT. It specifies CASSLGDRANEKLFF.

This chain uses TRBV6-1 with TRBJ2-1; D not resolved. CDR1 is MNHNS and CDR2 is SASEGT in the germline V gene. The V end was cut by 4 bases, the J end by 4 bases, with 5 bases between. This CDR3 comprises 12 residues. CDR3 nucleotide sequence: TGTGCCAGCAGTGTCACATACAATGAGCAGTTCTTC. Translated: CASSVTYNEQFF.

This chain joins TRBV6-1 and TRBJ2-7; D remains ambiguous. V lost 7 bases and J lost 0, with 10 bases in between. The CDR3 is 13 amino acids. From germline, CDR1 is MNHNS and CDR2 SASEGT. CDR3 nucleotide sequence: TGTGCCAGCAATATCTTGAGCTCCTACGAGCAGTACTTC. Translated: CASNILSSYEQYF.

The V gene is TRBV28, the J gene TRBJ1-3; TRBD1 matches 10 bases. Germline values: CDR1 MDHEN, CDR2 SYDVKM. The CDR3 covers 15 residues. Losses at the gene ends were 6 bases for V and 4 bases for J; bases not matched to a gene: 6. The CDR3: CASRTGGAGGNTIYF. The CDR3 DNA reads as TGTGCCAGCAGGACAGGGGGCGCGGGGGGAAACACCATATATTTT.

The rearrangement uses TRBV18 and TRBJ1-1; D may be TRBD1 (6 bases). Per germline, CDR1 KGHSH and CDR2 LQKENI. V dropped 4 bases and J dropped 3 bases, with 12 bases sitting between them. The CDR3 runs to 14 residues. CDR3 DNA: TGTGCCAGCTCACAACTACAGGGTGACACTGAAGCTTTCTTT. Amino acid sequence: CASSQLQGDTEAFF.

This chain connects TRBV5-1 to TRBJ1-2, with D unresolved. V was trimmed by 0 bases and J by 6 bases, leaving 12 bases between them. CDR3 length equals 14 residues. Per the germline V gene, CDR1 is SGHRS and CDR2 is YFSETQ. CDR3 DNA: TGCGCCAGCAGCTTGGAGCGGGGAGGAGATGGCTACACCTTC. It yields the protein CASSLERGGDGYTF.